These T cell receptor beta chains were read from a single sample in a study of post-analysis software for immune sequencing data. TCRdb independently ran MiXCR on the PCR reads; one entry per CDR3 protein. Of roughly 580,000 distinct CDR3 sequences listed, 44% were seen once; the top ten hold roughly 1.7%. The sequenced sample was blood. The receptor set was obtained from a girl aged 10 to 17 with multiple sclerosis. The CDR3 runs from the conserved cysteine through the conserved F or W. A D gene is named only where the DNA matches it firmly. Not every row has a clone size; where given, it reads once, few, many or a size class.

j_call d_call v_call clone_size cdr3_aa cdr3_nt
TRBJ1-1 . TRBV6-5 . CASSYSRVGPNTEAFF TGTGCCAGCAGTTACTCGAGGGTGGGGCCAAACACTGAAGCTTTCTTT
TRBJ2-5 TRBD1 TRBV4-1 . CASAGTGTGRGETQYF TGCGCCAGCGCAGGGACCGGGACAGGGAGGGGAGAGACCCAGTACTTC
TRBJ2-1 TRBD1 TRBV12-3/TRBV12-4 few CASSLTGGFDNEQFF TGTGCCAGCAGCCTGACAGGGGGCTTCGACAATGAGCAGTTCTTC
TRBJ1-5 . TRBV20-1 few CSARASLGGNQPQHF TGCAGTGCTAGAGCCTCCTTGGGGGGCAATCAGCCCCAGCATTTT
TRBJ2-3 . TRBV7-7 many CASSLAEGDTQYF TGTGCTAGCAGCCTCGCGGAGGGCGATACGCAGTATTTT
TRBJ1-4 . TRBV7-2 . CASSLASEEKLFF TGTGCCAGCAGCTTAGCGTCAGAGGAAAAACTGTTTTTT
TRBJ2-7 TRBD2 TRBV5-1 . CASSRTGLADTYEQYF TGCGCCAGCAGCCGGACGGGACTAGCGGATACCTACGAGCAGTACTTC
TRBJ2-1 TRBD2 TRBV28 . CASSLGLADTYNEQFF TGTGCCAGCAGTTTAGGACTAGCGGATACCTACAATGAGCAGTTCTTC
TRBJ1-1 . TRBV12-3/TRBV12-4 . CASSIRGMNTEAFF TGTGCCAGCAGTATCAGGGGCATGAACACTGAAGCTTTCTTT
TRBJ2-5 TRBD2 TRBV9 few CASSVEWSSGGFQETQYF TGTGCCAGCAGCGTAGAATGGAGTAGCGGGGGATTCCAAGAGACCCAGTACTTC
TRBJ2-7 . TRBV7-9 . CASRPKGDPYEQYF TGTGCCAGCAGGCCTAAGGGGGACCCCTACGAGCAGTACTTC
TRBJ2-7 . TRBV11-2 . CASSLADSLTYEQYF TGTGCCAGCAGCTTAGCGGACTCCTTAACCTACGAGCAGTACTTC
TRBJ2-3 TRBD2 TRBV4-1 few CASSYPGTSGRAADTQYF TGCGCCAGCAGCTACCCCGGGACTAGCGGGAGGGCCGCAGATACGCAGTATTTT
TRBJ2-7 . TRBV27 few CASSVDRTSYEQYF TGTGCCAGCAGTGTCGACAGGACCTCCTACGAGCAGTACTTC
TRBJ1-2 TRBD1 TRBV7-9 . CASSWTGEEGYTF TGTGCCAGCAGCTGGACAGGGGAAGAAGGCTACACCTTC
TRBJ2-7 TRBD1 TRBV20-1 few CSARGWGQGENEQYF TGCAGTGCTAGGGGCTGGGGACAGGGAGAAAACGAGCAGTACTTC
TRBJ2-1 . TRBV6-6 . CASNHQIDSLYNEQFF TGTGCCAGCAATCATCAGATCGACAGCCTCTACAATGAGCAGTTCTTC
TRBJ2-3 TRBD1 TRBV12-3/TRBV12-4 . CASSPRQGAPADTQYF TGTGCCAGCAGTCCAAGACAGGGGGCCCCGGCAGATACGCAGTATTTT
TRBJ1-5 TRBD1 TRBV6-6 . CASSYRTGENQPQHF TGTGCCAGCAGTTACCGGACAGGAGAGAATCAGCCCCAGCATTTT
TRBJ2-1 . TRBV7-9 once CASSGLASTYNEQFF TGTGCCAGCAGCGGGCTAGCAAGCACCTACAATGAGCAGTTCTTC
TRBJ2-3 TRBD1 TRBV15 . CATSRDWGQGYF TGTGCCACCAGCAGAGATTGGGGACAGGGGTATTTT
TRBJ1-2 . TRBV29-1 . CSVRGPGTNYGYTF TGCAGCGTTCGAGGGCCAGGGACTAACTATGGCTACACCTTC
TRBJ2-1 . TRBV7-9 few CASSFLRNYGDEQFF TGTGCCAGCAGCTTTCTAAGGAACTATGGGGATGAGCAGTTCTTC
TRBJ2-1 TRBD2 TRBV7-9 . CASSLPGGAHEQFF TGTGCCAGCAGCTTACCGGGAGGGGCACATGAGCAGTTCTTC
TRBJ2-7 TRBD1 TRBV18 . CASSLLSAPGQVKYEQYF TGTGCCAGCTCTCTCCTCTCTGCCCCGGGACAGGTGAAGTACGAGCAGTACTTC
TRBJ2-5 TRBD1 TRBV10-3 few CAISDMGQGQETQYF TGTGCCATCAGTGATATGGGACAGGGACAAGAGACCCAGTACTTC
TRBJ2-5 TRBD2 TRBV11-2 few CASSRTSGGAAGETQYF TGTGCCAGCAGCCGGACTAGCGGGGGGGCAGCAGGAGAGACCCAGTACTTC
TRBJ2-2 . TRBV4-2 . CASSPTNGPGELFF TGTGCCAGCAGCCCTACCAATGGACCCGGGGAGCTGTTTTTT
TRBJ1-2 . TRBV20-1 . CSARVRQGNYGYTF TGCAGTGCTAGAGTCCGTCAGGGTAACTATGGCTACACCTTC
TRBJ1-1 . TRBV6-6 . CASSYYMGAEAFF TGTGCCAGCAGTTACTACATGGGGGCTGAAGCTTTCTTT
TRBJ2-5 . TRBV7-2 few CASSFEDSRKTQYF TGTGCCAGCAGCTTTGAGGACAGTCGAAAGACCCAGTACTTC
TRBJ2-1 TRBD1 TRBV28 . CASSFWTGTGVYEQFF TGTGCCAGCAGTTTCTGGACCGGGACAGGGGTTTACGAGCAGTTCTTC
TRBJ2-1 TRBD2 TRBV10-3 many CAISESRASGDHNEQFF TGTGCCATCAGTGAGAGTCGGGCTAGCGGGGACCACAATGAGCAGTTCTTC
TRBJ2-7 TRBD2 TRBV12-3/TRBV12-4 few CASSKRTSGEYEQYF TGTGCCAGCAGTAAGAGGACTAGCGGGGAATACGAGCAGTACTTC
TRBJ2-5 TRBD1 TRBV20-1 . CSAPGQGARETQYF TGCAGTGCTCCGGGACAGGGGGCTAGGGAGACCCAGTACTTC
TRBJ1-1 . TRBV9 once CASSVGGRRNTEAFF TGTGCCAGCAGCGTAGGTGGCAGAAGGAACACTGAAGCTTTCTTT
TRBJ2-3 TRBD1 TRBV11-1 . CASSHQNRDRGKYF TGTGCCAGCAGCCACCAAAATCGGGACAGGGGCAAGTATTTT
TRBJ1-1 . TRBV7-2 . CASSLSRAEAFF TGTGCCAGCAGCTTGAGCCGAGCTGAAGCTTTCTTT
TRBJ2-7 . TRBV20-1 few CSASLTESYEQYF TGCAGTGCTAGCCTAACAGAATCCTACGAGCAGTACTTC
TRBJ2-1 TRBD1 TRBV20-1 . CSARYQGAGRDEQFF TGCAGTGCTAGATACCAGGGGGCTGGGAGAGATGAGCAGTTCTTC
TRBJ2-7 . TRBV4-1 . CASSQGQDDEQYF TGCGCCAGCAGCCAAGGACAGGACGACGAGCAGTACTTC
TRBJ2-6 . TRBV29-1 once CNVPQGFSGANVLTF TGCAACGTACCCCAGGGCTTCTCTGGGGCCAACGTCCTGACTTTC
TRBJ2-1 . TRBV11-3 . CASRGGADYSYNEQFF TGTGCCAGCAGAGGTGGGGCAGACTATTCCTACAATGAGCAGTTCTTC
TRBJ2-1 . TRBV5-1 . CASSSNHEQFF TGCGCCAGCAGCTCAAACCATGAGCAGTTCTTC
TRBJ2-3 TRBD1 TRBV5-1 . CASSLGTGRRTDTQYF TGCGCCAGCAGCTTGGGGACAGGGAGGCGCACAGATACGCAGTATTTT
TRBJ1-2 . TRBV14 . CASSQDRTHYGYTF TGTGCCAGCAGCCAAGACAGAACTCATTATGGCTACACCTTC
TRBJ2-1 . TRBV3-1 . CASSQDHTATYNEQFF TGTGCCAGCAGCCAAGACCACACCGCCACCTACAATGAGCAGTTCTTC
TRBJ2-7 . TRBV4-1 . CASSPSQGRRVGEQYF TGCGCCAGCAGCCCCTCACAGGGCAGGAGGGTCGGCGAGCAGTACTTC
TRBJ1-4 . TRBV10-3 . CAISESITVPPRPDATNEKLFF TGTGCCATCAGTGAGTCGATCACCGTTCCCCCCCGACCAGATGCAACTAATGAAAAACTGTTTTTT
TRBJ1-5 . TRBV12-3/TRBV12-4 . CASSPVSGLKNQPQHF TGTGCCAGCAGTCCGGTTAGCGGCTTAAAGAATCAGCCCCAGCATTTT
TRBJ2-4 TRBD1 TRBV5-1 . CASSLAGQELKIQYF TGCGCCAGCAGCTTGGCTGGACAGGAGTTAAAGATTCAGTACTTC